One sample yielded the 23 T cell receptor beta chains listed below, sequenced in a study of shared clonotypes between healthy human individuals. Assay used: immunoSEQ multiplex PCR; TCRdb lists only in-frame clones, some missing. The table lists some 2 million clones, approximately 95% of them singletons. Naive CD8 populations comprised CD45RO-negative cells positively selected for CCR7, excluding terminally differentiated effector memory CD45RA+ cells. Material: naive CD8+ T cells sorted from blood. These receptor sequences come from a man younger than 30 in good health.

CDR3 sequence: CASSEASQGESYEQYF. The CDR3 DNA follows: TGTGCCAGCAGTGAAGCCAGCCAGGGCGAATCCTACGAGCAGTACTTC. The gene calls are TRBV6-1 and TRBJ2-7; D is possibly TRBD1 (5 bases). Trimming stripped 0 bases from V and 1 base from J, with 13 bases between. CDR1 MNHNS and CDR2 SASEGT come from the germline V gene. CDR3 length: 16 amino acids.

For this clone: Distinct nucleotide sequences in the sample also encode this CDR3. The V call is TRBV9, the J call TRBJ2-7; TRBD1 aligns across 10 bases. From germline, CDR1 is SGDLS and CDR2 YYNGEE. With V trimmed by 0 bases and J by 0 bases, 0 bases remained unmatched. The CDR3 length is 15 residues. The CDR3 DNA is TGTGCCAGCAGCGTAGGACAGGGGGCCTCCTACGAGCAGTACTTC. Its protein product is CASSVGQGASYEQYF.

This CDR3 reads CASSLIEGSNQPQHF. As DNA, the CDR3 is TGCGCCAGCAGCCTTATTGAGGGAAGCAATCAGCCCCAGCATTTT. The gene calls are TRBV4-1 and TRBJ1-5, with D hard to call. Trimming left V 4 bases short and J 1 base short, with 11 bases between. Germline assignment: CDR1 MGHRA and CDR2 YSYEKL. The CDR3 spans 15 residues.

This clone was observed a single time. V gene TRBV4-2 combines with J gene TRBJ2-3; no clear D gene. In germline, CDR1 is LGHNA, CDR2 YNFKEQ. The CDR3 consists of 14 residues. The V gene lost 6 bases and the J gene lost 0 bases, with 10 bases spanning the gap. The DNA for the CDR3 is TGTGCCAGCAGTAGTTTGGAAAGCACAGATACGCAGTATTTT. Protein product: CASSSLESTDTQYF.

The chain combines TRBV14 with TRBJ2-1, with TRBD1 matching 10 bases. The CDR3 is 15 residues long. Looked up from germline, CDR1 is SGHDN and CDR2 is FVKESK. The junction had 3 bases not matched to a gene; V was cut back by 1 base and J by 6 bases. Here the CDR3 reads CASSQVRTGGNEQFF. CDR3 DNA: TGTGCCAGCAGCCAAGTCCGGACAGGGGGCAATGAGCAGTTCTTC.

The chain couples TRBV19 to TRBJ1-2; D is uncertain. The V end lost 8 bases, the J end lost 5 bases, and 15 bases lay between the germline ends. The CDR3 contains 13 residues. Germline CDR1 LNHDA, CDR2 SQIVND (reference sequence). In DNA form, the CDR3 reads TGTGCCAGTTCAACCTACGGAGAATATGGCTACACCTTC. Its protein is CASSTYGEYGYTF.

As for this clone: One junction end does not reproduce the germline sequence, and a read error may be involved. The same CDR3 is also encoded by other DNA sequences in this sample. CDR3: CASSLVGETQYF. Here the CDR3 DNA reads TGCGCCAGCAGTTTGGTTGGGGAGACCCAGTACTTC. The V and J genes are TRBV5-1 and TRBJ2-5, with D uncertain. The CDR3 sequence is 12 residues long. The germline V gene encodes CDR1 SGHRS and CDR2 YFSETQ.

This clone was recorded only once. CDR3 sequence reads: CASSEAPGYQPQHF. The CDR3 bases are TGTGCCAGCAGTGAAGCGCCCGGGTACCAGCCCCAGCATTTT. The genes are TRBV6-1 and TRBJ1-5; D is unresolved. The CDR3 loop spans 14 amino acids. V dropped 0 bases and J dropped 7 bases, with 10 bases sitting between them. Germline loops: CDR1 MNHNS, CDR2 SASEGT.

This chain joins TRBV7-9 and TRBJ2-2; D unresolved. The germline V gene encodes CDR1 SEHNR and CDR2 FQNEAQ (reference sequence). V gave up 5 bases and J gave up 0 bases, with 13 bases separating them. The CDR3 loop spans 16 amino acids. This CDR3 is CASSPPTTANTGELFF. CDR3 nucleotide sequence: TGTGCCAGCAGCCCACCGACGACCGCGAACACCGGGGAGCTGTTTTTT.

The genes are TRBV4-1 and TRBJ1-1; 10 bases match TRBD1. Germline trimming cut 1 base from V and 0 bases from J; bases unmatched to any gene: 2. The length of the CDR3 is 16 residues. Germline V gives CDR1 MGHRA, CDR2 YSYEKL. The CDR3 DNA is TGCGCCAGCAGCCAAGCCGGGACAGGGGTGAACACTGAAGCTTTCTTT. Translated: CASSQAGTGVNTEAFF.

V gene TRBV29-1 combines with J gene TRBJ2-5; maybe TRBD2 (5 bases). V dropped 2 bases and J dropped 2 bases, with 15 bases sitting between them. Germline V gene data show CDR1 as SQVTM and CDR2 as ANQGSEA. CDR3 length equals 15 residues. Written as DNA, the CDR3 is TGCAGCGTTGAAACCCCCTGGGAGCAACAAGAGACCCAGTACTTC. Translation gives CSVETPWEQQETQYF.

This chain joins TRBV6-5 and TRBJ2-4; the match to TRBD2 covers 8 bases. V shed 4 bases and J 0 bases; nucleotides not matched to a gene: 2. Germline lookup yields CDR1 MNHEY and CDR2 SVGAGI. This CDR3 has 15 residues. The CDR3 region is CASSSLAGAKNIQYF. The CDR3 nucleotides read TGTGCCAGCAGTTCCCTAGCGGGAGCCAAAAACATTCAGTACTTC.

The CDR3 DNA sequence: TGTGCCAGCAGCGTAGTGGCGGGGGTCTCCTACAATGAGCAGTTCTTC. Translated: CASSVVAGVSYNEQFF. This rearrangement joins TRBV9 to TRBJ2-1; TRBD2 matches at 7 bases. Looked up from germline, CDR1 is SGDLS and CDR2 is YYNGEE. CDR3 length: 16 amino acids. J was trimmed by 0 bases and V by 0 bases; bases with no gene match: 3.

The chain couples TRBV7-9 to TRBJ2-5; TRBD2 agrees at 7 bases. The V and J ends lost 11 bases and 2 bases, in that order; junction bases with no gene match: 11. Germline values: CDR1 SEHNR, CDR2 FQNEAQ (reference sequence). The CDR3 loop spans 14 amino acids. This chain's CDR3 is CAGGPGEGQETQYF. The CDR3 coding sequence is TGTGCCGGGGGACCGGGGGAGGGGCAAGAGACCCAGTACTTC.

This rearrangement joins TRBV14 to TRBJ1-1; maybe TRBD1 (5 bases). CDR1 SGHDN and CDR2 FVKESK come from the germline V gene. This CDR3 region has 15 residues. V lost 6 bases to trimming and J lost 7 bases, with 21 bases between them. CDR3 in amino acids: CASSRLFGGGVEAFF. The CDR3 DNA is TGTGCCAGCAGTCGACTCTTCGGTGGAGGGGTTGAAGCTTTCTTT.

A note on this clone: Other DNA variants within this sample encode the same CDR3. V usage is TRBV28 and J usage is TRBJ2-3; D gene ambiguous. CDR1 is MDHEN and CDR2 is SYDVKM in the germline V gene. This CDR3 spans 13 amino acids. Trimming left V 3 bases short and J 2 bases short, with 6 bases between. CDR3 sequence reads: CASSFRPTDTQYF. In DNA, the CDR3 is TGTGCCAGCAGTTTTCGCCCCACAGATACGCAGTATTTT.

The chain has TRBV4-3 and TRBJ2-3; no firm D call. In germline, CDR1 is LGHNA, CDR2 YSLEER. The CDR3 length is 13 residues. V gave up 1 base and J gave up 10 bases, with 12 bases separating them. CDR3 in amino acids: CASSQVSFEAQYF. The DNA of the CDR3 is TGCGCCAGCAGCCAAGTGTCTTTCGAGGCGCAGTATTTT.

This chain links TRBV10-2 with TRBJ1-1; D remains ambiguous. V was trimmed by 6 bases and J by 2 bases, leaving 10 bases between them. CDR1 and CDR2 from the germline V gene are WSHSY and SAAADI. This CDR3 comprises 13 residues. The CDR3 loop reads CASRRGANTEAFF. DNA of the CDR3: TGCGCCAGCAGGAGAGGAGCCAACACTGAAGCTTTCTTT.

The J gene is TRBJ2-7, the V gene TRBV21-1; the DNA was not used to check the table's D call, TRBD1. TRBV21-1 is given as a pseudogene. This CDR3 is 17 amino acids long. This chain's CDR3 is CASSNDYPGTGPYEQYF. The CDR3, as DNA: TGTGCCAGCAGCAACGATTACCCCGGGACAGGGCCCTACGAGCAGTACTTC.

As for this clone: Different DNA sequences within this sample yield the same CDR3. The J gene is TRBJ2-7, the V gene TRBV9, with D possibly being TRBD1 (5 bases). The germline CDR1 and CDR2 sequences are SGDLS and YYNGEE. With 0 bases removed from V and 3 bases from J, the gap between germline ends came to 10 bases. The CDR3 runs to 14 residues. CDR3 in amino acids: CASSVAPGNYEQYF. The CDR3 DNA sequence: TGTGCCAGCAGCGTAGCCCCAGGGAACTACGAGCAGTACTTC.

This chain uses TRBV5-1 with TRBJ2-3, with TRBD2 identical over 13 bases. The length of the CDR3 is 16 residues. Germline V lookup: CDR1 SGHRS, CDR2 YFSETQ. The V segment lost 4 bases and the J segment 2 bases; nucleotides outside the gene matches: 4. CDR3 in DNA: TGCGCCAGCAGCCCAACTAGCGGGAGGGACACAGATACGCAGTATTTT. This codes for CASSPTSGRDTDTQYF.

The V and J genes are TRBV4-2 and TRBJ2-7, with D possibly TRBD2 on 6 matching bases. Trimming left V 1 base short and J 4 bases short, with 20 bases between. Germline CDR1 and CDR2: LGHNA and YNFKEQ. This CDR3 is 17 amino acids long. The CDR3 coding sequence is TGTGCCAGCAGCCAAGCATCTTCGGGACTCCATTTTTACGAGCAGTACTTC. Translation gives CASSQASSGLHFYEQYF.

The chain couples TRBV25-1 to TRBJ1-5; no reliable D call. The CDR3 covers 12 residues. Germline CDR1 MGHDK, CDR2 SYGVNS. Trimming cost V 4 bases and J 9 bases, with 10 bases left between them. Written as DNA, the CDR3 is TGTGCCAGCAGTGCCATAGGAGGGCCCCAGCATTTT. Protein sequence: CASSAIGGPQHF.